This is a list of T cell receptor beta chains from one sample in a study of cytomegalovirus exposure and HLA in healthy donors. Sequencing used immunoSEQ multiplex PCR; TCRdb keeps in-frame clones, though not all of them. The repertoire holds approximately 160,000 clones, with about 83% as singletons. The sequenced sample was PBMCs. All receptors come from a girl aged 5 to 17 in good health and CMV-seropositive. Each CDR3 is given with its conserved first and last residue. For some rows the clone size is stated as once, few or many, or as a class when expanded; others skip it.

j_call clone_size v_call cdr3_aa
TRBJ2-2 NA TRBV7-9 CASSKTSGSTGELFF
TRBJ2-5 NA TRBV5-1 CASSRLGQPSQETQYF
TRBJ2-1 NA TRBV6-1 CASSVTSGEVDEQFF
TRBJ1-2 few TRBV5-1 CASSPQQGAHANYGYTF
TRBJ2-7 NA TRBV5-1 CASSLGRGKGVAYEQYF
TRBJ1-5 NA TRBV5-8 CASSPGKNQPQHF
TRBJ2-2 NA TRBV9 CASSVAEGGDTGELFF
TRBJ1-2 few TRBV10-3 CAISEILGTANGYTF
TRBJ1-3 once TRBV9 CASSERTGGNTIYF
TRBJ2-4 NA TRBV2 CAGKGEHLAKNIQYF
TRBJ2-5 once TRBV9 CASSPSGEYQETQYF
TRBJ2-7 NA TRBV5-1 CASRDGAGTVQYF
TRBJ2-7 once TRBV25-1 CASSEYSSGGSSSYEQYF
TRBJ2-7 NA TRBV10-3 CAISGDKGDSYEQYF
TRBJ1-1 NA TRBV6-6 CASRSGANTEAFF
TRBJ1-2 few TRBV2 CASSLDRGNYGYTF
TRBJ2-1 NA TRBV5-6 CASSKEDNEQFF
TRBJ2-1 few TRBV18 CASSTTGYYPEQFF
TRBJ2-1 NA TRBV30 CAWSQQGAPTYEQFF
TRBJ2-3 few TRBV6-4 CATDNGGPTDTQYF
TRBJ1-2 NA TRBV11-2 CASSPFYGYTF
TRBJ1-1 NA TRBV5-5 CASSFPTGGKTEAFF
TRBJ2-5 NA TRBV19 CASSSSEQGAVETQYF
TRBJ2-7 NA TRBV9 CASSVTSGGLGAYEQYF
TRBJ2-3 NA TRBV2 CASSDRAGGIYTQYF
TRBJ2-2 NA TRBV5-6 CASSHPTGDTGELFF
TRBJ1-2 NA TRBV11-2 CASSLDPGGVTGYTF
TRBJ1-1 few TRBV5-1 CASSLLPSGNTEAFF
TRBJ2-2 once TRBV19 CASSWGGYTGELFF
TRBJ2-1 NA TRBV10-1 CASSGSGGASEQFF
TRBJ2-1 NA TRBV6-5 CASRPSYNEQFF
TRBJ2-5 once TRBV2 CASTPRGGESGETQYF
TRBJ2-7 NA TRBV27 CASSPHPRDSAPYEQYF
TRBJ1-5 NA TRBV18 CASSLGERNQPQHF
TRBJ1-2 many TRBV9 CASSPEGGNPYGYTF
TRBJ1-2 NA TRBV5-6 CASSLRTGDGYTF
TRBJ1-1 NA TRBV19 CASRARRGTEAFF
TRBJ2-2 few TRBV7-3 CASSRGSANTGELFF
TRBJ2-3 NA TRBV6-4 CASSEVDGTDTQYF
TRBJ1-4 NA TRBV9 CASSVGTGGNEKLFF
TRBJ2-7 once TRBV19 CASSIGGGYEQYF
TRBJ2-3 NA TRBV19 CASKGRGDTQYF
TRBJ1-2 NA TRBV27 CASSLRGLGGYTF
TRBJ1-4 NA TRBV6-1 CASSEVPGGGENEKLFF
TRBJ2-3 NA TRBV12-5 CASGRDRSTDTQYF
TRBJ1-3 few TRBV19 CASRTGSASGNTIYF
TRBJ1-1 NA TRBV6-5 CASRLTGPNTEAFF
TRBJ2-7 once TRBV7-2 CASSLAGLAEYEQYF
TRBJ2-7 NA TRBV6-6 CASSPDSLYEQYF
TRBJ2-5 NA TRBV4-1 CASSPRQGAGETQYF
TRBJ2-1 few TRBV6-4 CASSDGQRSYNEQFF
TRBJ2-1 NA TRBV27 CASSGSVFEQFF
TRBJ2-1 NA TRBV2 CASSNPLAGGLDEQFF